The clone carrying this TCR beta chain was observed at least ten times. Its matching antigen is unknown. V dropped 0 bases and J dropped 5 bases, with 13 bases sitting between them. CDR3 size: 16 residues. The data were taken from a study of human T cells and chemical hapten exposure. Study in general: TCR yield per sample varied, mainly due to pooled library volumes.

Whole-study findings and limits: With DPC sensitization, TCRs exceeding 1 in 1000 frequency showed no change.

The library gave individual cDNA molecules unique molecular identifiers. MiXCR was run by TCRdb on the RACE reads, yielding one entry per CDR3 protein. The sample consists of about 84,000 distinct CDR3 sequences, roughly 10% of them appearing once. Noted time point: patch test 3, about 24 weeks after DPC sensitization. As to treatment: therapeutic diphenylcyclopropenone sensitization with weekly scalp DPC. V is TRBV6-7 and J is TRBJ1-4, with TRBD1 as a possible D gene (5 bases). TRBV6-7 is an ORF for which the function is uncertain. This TCR was sampled from a woman in her fifties or sixties with alopecia areata. Some clones in this sample may be carry-over from other donors' samples. The source material was whole blood, sampled in connection with sensitization to the hapten diphenylcyclopropenone (DPC). The CDR3 DNA follows: TGTGCCAGCAGTTACTCGATTAGGCGGGGGAATGAAAAACTGTTTTTT. Its translation is CASSYSIRRGNEKLFF.